A selection of T cell receptor beta chains follows, all from one sample in a study of vaccination and CD4 T cells after COVID-19. Antigens of these TCRs are unknown. TCRdb redid the calling of the PCR reads with MiXCR, one entry per CDR3 protein. The top ten hold 6.5% to 9% of the sample, which has some 10,000 distinct CDR3 sequences, 30% to 45% seen once. The sample was CD4+ T cells from blood, cultured in vitro. All receptors derive from a human donor in good health. The CDR3 runs from the conserved cysteine through the conserved F or W. Each record gives: CDR3 protein, CDR3 DNA, D gene, V gene, J gene, clone size. D genes are given only for firm matches. Not all rows give a size; the values are once, few, many and, for expanded clones, a class.

CATSDFWASQGTDTQYF	TGTGCCACCAGTGATTTTTGGGCTAGCCAAGGGACAGATACGCAGTATTTT	NA	TRBV24-1	TRBJ2-3	NA
CASSYGTSGTDEQFF	TGTGCCAGCAGCTACGGGACTAGCGGGACTGATGAGCAGTTCTTC	TRBD2	TRBV5-4	TRBJ2-1	NA
CASSLAGSRGEQYF	TGTGCCAGCAGCTTGGCCGGGTCCAGAGGGGAGCAGTACTTC	NA	TRBV7-3	TRBJ2-7	few
CASSLPGHHYGYTF	TGTGCCAGCAGTCTCCCGGGACACCACTATGGCTACACCTTC	NA	TRBV7-2	TRBJ1-2	NA
CASSLTTGAIYGYTF	TGTGCCAGCAGTCTAACGACAGGGGCGATCTATGGCTACACCTTC	TRBD1	TRBV6-2/TRBV6-3	TRBJ1-2	NA
CASRAGGRGSYNEQFF	TGTGCCAGCAGAGCGGGAGGAAGAGGGTCCTACAATGAGCAGTTCTTC	TRBD2	TRBV6-1	TRBJ2-1	once
CASSRTGYEQYF	TGTGCCAGCAGCCGAACAGGCTACGAGCAGTACTTC	NA	TRBV7-2	TRBJ2-7	few
CSVKGTSGSQETQYF	TGCAGCGTGAAAGGGACTAGCGGGAGCCAAGAGACCCAGTACTTC	TRBD2	TRBV29-1	TRBJ2-5	few
CASGLPSTDTQYF	TGTGCCAGCGGCTTACCCAGCACAGATACGCAGTATTTT	NA	TRBV7-2	TRBJ2-3	few
CASSLPGTVTYNEQFF	TGTGCCAGCAGCCTCCCCGGGACGGTAACCTACAATGAGCAGTTCTTC	NA	TRBV28	TRBJ2-1	NA
CAISENGDGYTF	TGTGCCATCAGTGAGAACGGGGATGGCTACACCTTC	NA	TRBV10-3	TRBJ1-2	few
CASSLGTDLAKNIQYF	TGTGCCAGTAGTCTTGGGACGGACCTAGCCAAAAACATTCAGTACTTC	NA	TRBV19	TRBJ2-4	NA
CASKNGGQGEGEQYF	TGTGCCAGCAAGAACGGGGGGCAGGGTGAGGGCGAGCAGTACTTC	NA	TRBV6-2/TRBV6-3	TRBJ2-7	NA
CASSLVPPGQGNSPLHF	TGTGCCAGCAGCTTAGTTCCACCGGGACAGGGGAATTCACCCCTCCACTTT	TRBD1	TRBV7-2	TRBJ1-6	few
CSARGQRGTGGVRYNEQFF	TGCAGTGCTAGAGGCCAACGGGGGACGGGCGGGGTCCGATACAATGAGCAGTTCTTC	NA	TRBV20-1	TRBJ2-1	NA
CASSQDFGVGDTIYF	TGCGCCAGCAGCCAAGATTTCGGGGTCGGTGACACCATATATTTT	NA	TRBV4-3	TRBJ1-3	NA
CASSIPGQGKGRVF	TGTGCCAGCAGTATACCGGGACAAGGGAAAGGGAGGGTCTTC	NA	TRBV28	TRBJ1-2	NA
CATSRGGTGVYGYTF	TGTGCCACCAGCAGAGGAGGGACAGGGGTCTATGGCTACACCTTC	TRBD1	TRBV15	TRBJ1-2	medium-sized
CSAREEGAAGGYTF	TGCAGTGCTAGAGAGGAAGGGGCCGCGGGAGGCTACACCTTC	NA	TRBV20-1	TRBJ1-2	NA
CASSQTDIEQFF	TGTGCCAGCAGTCAAACTGACATCGAGCAGTTCTTC	NA	TRBV6-2/TRBV6-3	TRBJ2-1	NA
CAWSEGGQGANGYTF	TGTGCCTGGAGCGAAGGGGGACAGGGAGCGAATGGCTACACCTTC	TRBD1	TRBV30	TRBJ1-2	NA
CASSPDRFQPQHF	TGTGCCAGCAGCCCGGACAGGTTCCAGCCCCAGCATTTT	TRBD1	TRBV7-2	TRBJ1-5	NA
CASSQTSGSSYNEQFF	TGTGCCAGCAGCCAGACTAGCGGGAGCTCCTACAATGAGCAGTTCTTC	TRBD2	TRBV7-2	TRBJ2-1	few
CASTQDRLGEQFF	TGTGCCAGCACCCAGGACAGGCTTGGTGAGCAGTTCTTC	TRBD1	TRBV7-3	TRBJ2-1	NA
CASSFGVLETQYF	TGTGCCAGCAGTTTCGGAGTTTTGGAGACCCAGTACTTC	NA	TRBV28	TRBJ2-5	few
CASSYRNSPLHF	TGTGCCAGCAGTTATAGGAATTCACCCCTCCACTTT	NA	TRBV6-5	TRBJ1-6	NA
CASSRTANYGYTF	TGTGCCAGCAGTCGGACAGCAAACTATGGCTACACCTTC	NA	TRBV6-2/TRBV6-3	TRBJ1-2	few
CASSFGPPKGETQYF	TGTGCCAGCAGCTTTGGCCCCCCCAAGGGAGAGACCCAGTACTTC	NA	TRBV7-2	TRBJ2-5	NA
CASGEGGNSPLHF	TGTGCCAGCGGGGAAGGGGGTAATTCACCCCTCCACTTT	NA	TRBV27	TRBJ1-6	few
CASSLEQGRMEVYF	TGTGCCAGCAGCTTAGAACAGGGACGGATGGAAGTGTACTTC	NA	TRBV11-2	TRBJ2-7	few
CASSSGLSYEQYF	TGTGCCAGCAGCTCCGGCCTCTCTTATGAGCAGTACTTC	NA	TRBV7-2	TRBJ2-7	NA
CASSGDGTYEQYF	TGTGCCAGTAGTGGGGACGGAACCTACGAGCAGTACTTC	NA	TRBV19	TRBJ2-7	NA
CSALLAGVENEQYF	TGCAGTGCCCTACTAGCGGGAGTTGAGAACGAGCAGTACTTC	TRBD2	TRBV20-1	TRBJ2-7	few
CASSRDPSSYEQYF	TGTGCCAGTAGTCGGGACCCCAGCTCCTACGAGCAGTACTTC	NA	TRBV19	TRBJ2-7	NA
CASSPGQARSNQPQHF	TGTGCCAGCTCACCTGGACAAGCTCGGAGCAATCAGCCCCAGCATTTT	NA	TRBV18	TRBJ1-5	NA
CASSPGTGVPGANVLTF	TGTGCCAGCAGTCCTGGGACAGGGGTGCCTGGGGCCAACGTCCTGACTTTC	TRBD1	TRBV27	TRBJ2-6	few
CASSPDRGREGYTF	TGCGCCAGCAGCCCAGACAGGGGGCGAGAGGGCTACACCTTC	TRBD1	TRBV5-1	TRBJ1-2	NA
CSARDGQFRRVNTEAFF	TGCAGTGCTAGAGATGGGCAGTTTCGTAGGGTGAACACTGAAGCTTTCTTT	NA	TRBV20-1	TRBJ1-1	NA
CASSKKVGRDTQYF	TGTGCCAGCAGCAAAAAGGTGGGGAGGGATACGCAGTATTTT	NA	TRBV21-1	TRBJ2-3	few
CASSAVGAGERGELFF	TGTGCCAGCAGTGCAGTCGGGGCGGGAGAACGCGGGGAGCTGTTTTTT	TRBD2	TRBV27	TRBJ2-2	NA
CATSAPKGQASFDNSPLHF	TGTGCCACCAGTGCCCCTAAAGGTCAGGCCTCGTTTGATAATTCACCCCTCCACTTT	NA	TRBV24-1	TRBJ1-6	NA
CAISDPQTLEQFF	TGTGCCATCAGTGACCCCCAGACTTTAGAGCAGTTCTTC	NA	TRBV10-3	TRBJ2-1	NA
CASSGPRGATGNTIYF	TGTGCCAGCAGTGGGCCAAGGGGAGCGACAGGAAACACCATATATTTT	NA	TRBV28	TRBJ1-3	NA
CASSSLRDGGDEQYF	TGTGCCAGTAGCTCGCTCCGGGACGGCGGAGACGAGCAGTACTTC	NA	TRBV19	TRBJ2-7	NA
CASSLSESQETQYF	TGTGCCAGCAGTTTATCCGAATCCCAAGAGACCCAGTACTTC	NA	TRBV28	TRBJ2-5	NA
CSARDRGGQLYF	TGCAGTGCTAGAGATCGGGGGGGACAGCTATACTTC	NA	TRBV20-1	TRBJ2-7	NA
CASSPTGKSGYTF	TGTGCCAGCAGCCCAACAGGGAAGAGCGGCTACACCTTC	NA	TRBV27	TRBJ1-2	NA
CAIRETVGTGELFF	TGTGCCATCAGGGAGACAGTAGGGACCGGGGAGCTGTTTTTT	NA	TRBV10-3	TRBJ2-2	NA
CASSELANTEQYF	TGTGCCAGCAGTGAATTGGCTAATACGGAGCAGTACTTC	NA	TRBV2	TRBJ2-7	few
CSARTRAVYEQYF	TGCAGTGCCAGGACTAGAGCTGTCTACGAGCAGTACTTC	TRBD2	TRBV20-1	TRBJ2-7	NA
CATSDPRLGYGELFF	TGTGCCACCAGTGACCCTCGGCTGGGGTACGGGGAGCTGTTTTTT	NA	TRBV24-1	TRBJ2-2	NA
CASSYPTKRGGGSYNEQFF	TGTGCCAGCAGTTACCCGACTAAGCGGGGGGGCGGGTCCTACAATGAGCAGTTCTTC	TRBD2	TRBV6-5	TRBJ2-1	once
CASSLSSGASYEQYF	TGTGCCAGCAGCTTAAGTAGCGGAGCCTCCTACGAGCAGTACTTC	NA	TRBV7-8	TRBJ2-7	NA
CATSSPGRTDTQYF	TGTGCCACCAGTTCACCGGGGAGGACAGATACGCAGTATTTT	NA	TRBV24-1	TRBJ2-3	few